These 6 T cell receptor beta chains were sequenced from one sample in a study of STAT3 mutations in large granular lymphocyte leukemia. Study-level findings and limits: At least one immunodominant TCR beta clonotype appeared in every T-cell large granular lymphocyte leukemia patient.

No antigen has been identified for these receptors. TCRdb keeps only in-frame clones here, not all; method: immunoSEQ multiplex PCR. The sample carries roughly 3,500 clones, 35% to 45% recorded once. Source material: peripheral blood mononuclear cells. The source is a middle-aged man with T-cell large granular lymphocyte leukemia. Some clones in this sample may be carry-over from other donors' samples.

V is TRBV6-5 and J is TRBJ2-5; 8 positions agree with TRBD1. CDR1 and CDR2 (germline): MNHEY, SVGAGI. The CDR3 has 15 residues. The V segment lost 5 bases and the J segment 6 bases; nucleotides outside the gene matches: 11. Written as DNA, the CDR3 is TGTGCCAGCAGTCCAGGCAGGGGGCCCTTAAAGACCCAGTACTTC. It translates to CASSPGRGPLKTQYF.

J is TRBJ2-7 and V is TRBV5-1; the match to TRBD2 covers 13 bases. CDR3 length: 16 amino acids. The germline V gene encodes CDR1 SGHRS and CDR2 YFSETQ. After removal of 4 bases from V and 2 bases from J, the junction contained 6 bases not matched to a gene. In DNA form, the CDR3 reads TGCGCCAGCAGCAAAGGACTAGCGGGGGTAACCTACGAGCAGTACTTC. Translating it yields CASSKGLAGVTYEQYF. Full variable domain (remainder filled in from reference TRBV5-1 and TRBJ2-7): KAGVTQTPRYLIKTRGQQVTLSCSPISGHRSVSWYQQTPGQGLQFLFEYFSETQRNKGNFPGRFSGRQFSNSRSEMNVSTLELGDSALYLCASSKGLAGVTYEQYFGPGTRLTVT.

This clone was seen a handful of times. The chain has TRBV5-1 and TRBJ2-7; 10 positions agree with TRBD1. The J segment lost 0 bases and the V segment lost 5 bases, leaving 5 bases of the junction unmatched. CDR3 length: 15 amino acids. Germline CDR1 reads SGHRS; CDR2 reads YFSETQ. The CDR3, as DNA: TGCGCCAGCAGGTCCCGGACAGGGGGCTCCTACGAGCAGTACTTC. Its protein is CASRSRTGGSYEQYF.

The chain couples TRBV5-1 to TRBJ2-7; TRBD2 is a possible D gene (6 bases). Germline loops: CDR1 SGHRS, CDR2 YFSETQ. The V end was cut by 2 bases, the J end by 7 bases, with 16 bases between. This CDR3 spans 14 amino acids. CDR3 loop: CASSFIRREEEQYF. In DNA form, the CDR3 reads TGCGCCAGCAGCTTCATCCGCAGGGAGGAGGAGCAGTACTTC.

The table lists this clone with a count of one. This chain's CDR3 is CASSKGLAGRDNEQFF. The CDR3 region has the DNA TGCGCCAGCAGCAAGGGACTAGCGGGGCGGGACAATGAGCAGTTCTTC. This rearrangement joins TRBV5-1 to TRBJ2-1; the match to TRBD2 covers 13 bases. Trimming cost V 4 bases and J 5 bases; bases outside gene matches: 6. The CDR3 contains 16 residues. The germline V gene encodes CDR1 SGHRS and CDR2 YFSETQ.

Turning to this clone: The junction does not match germline at one end; this may be a read error. V usage is TRBV5-4 and J usage is TRBJ2-6; TRBD1 matches at 11 bases. The CDR3 is 15 amino acids. Looked up from germline, CDR1 is SGHNT and CDR2 is YYREEE (reference sequence). CDR3 in DNA: TGTGCCAGCAGCCTAGGACAGGGGGCGGCCATCGTCCTGACTTTC. It codes for CASSLGQGAAIVLTF.